Sequencing of this TCR beta chain was carried out in a study of cytomegalovirus exposure and HLA in healthy donors (dated by TCRdb to the late 2010s). Turning to the overall study: According to an earlier analysis of 550 to 750 of the donors, 150 million to 200 million T cells yielded roughly 110 million unique TCR beta sequences and roughly 280 Gb of sequence data. Every repertoire in the discovery cohort had been generated on one and the same sequencing platform. The study aimed to test whether signatures of past pathogen exposure could be identified by cataloging public T cell receptors. Donor age, sex, ethnicity and CMV serostatus were compiled together with the repertoire data. Genome-wide SNP genotypes for about three fifths of the roughly 670 donors were used in a later genetic analysis, which treated that subset as a discovery cohort. Rather than drawing on any new phenotypic data, the later analysis identified candidate immune exposures from TCR beta sequences and the way those sequences occurred across donors. To predict cytomegalovirus infection status, the study combined high-throughput TCR immunosequencing, statistical association of individual TCRs with disease status, and machine learning. The number of donors typed differed by locus, with roughly 620-630 for A, B, C, DRB1 and DQB1, roughly 520 for DQA1, 606 for DPA1, and some 450 for DPB1. HLA typing covered class I and class II loci at four-digit resolution. In addition to the first cohort of roughly 700 subjects, a separate validation cohort of some 120 different subjects was used. Among the roughly 410 genotyped donors, approximately 81% belonged to the genetic ancestry cluster associated with self-reported Caucasian donors. About 330 gigabases of sequencing data and about 92 million unique TCR sequences made up an early release that covered under 750 HLA-typed donors. To study patterns of TCR occurrence, a later analysis re-analyzed previously published TCR beta repertoires from around 670 donors and added high-resolution HLA genotyping. The T cell repertoires of several hundred subjects were profiled by immunosequencing and related to cytomegalovirus serostatus. Among roughly 400 genotyped donors of the cohort, an average of around 240,000 unique TCR beta nucleotide sequences were sequenced per donor, roughly a sixth of them non-productive. In an earlier analysis of several hundred of the donors, high-throughput TCR beta sequencing was used to judge whether each TCR beta V gene segment behaved as functional or pseudogenic. Five DR-DQ haplotypes were treated as single units for association and clustering because of strong linkage in the cohort.

Study-level results and caveats: The study listed approximately 150 TCR beta chains as associated with cytomegalovirus. In both the original and validation cohorts, the classifier was reported to diagnose cytomegalovirus status with high specificity and sensitivity. Over 15 rarely observed V segments, including chromosome 9 orphons, were excluded from the earlier analysis of a few hundred of the donors because counts were too low. The authors suggested that the approach could potentially be extended to other disease states and immunological phenotypes. Immune exposure information for the cohort was limited to CMV serostatus. Strong co-occurrence of HLA alleles, especially DR and DQ, made assigning TCR associations to individual alleles difficult. In a later analysis, the rate of TCR association differed among HLA loci, with DRB1 alleles having the most associated TCRs and HLA-C alleles having the fewest. Some IMGT-functional V segments, including TRBV6-2 and TRBV6-3, could not be told apart with the 87-base-pair reads, so those segments were excluded. A later analysis found that HLA-associated TCR beta chains were more clonally expanded and had lower generation probabilities than equally common non-associated chains. Linkage disequilibrium might explain the correlated functional status among segregating V segments, but an unknown experimental factor could not be excluded. A later genetic analysis reported fewer N-insertions in productive TCRs among donors in an Asian-associated ancestry cluster than the approximately 670-donor mean. A further reported finding was that TCR beta sequences accurately predicted the HLA-A and HLA-B alleles for most subjects in the first cohort. V-gene and J-gene trimming of TCR beta chains was associated with a missense DCLRE1C variant in a later genetic analysis, and the association was replicated in an independent cohort. This cohort had only TCR beta chains sequenced, and the lack of alpha or paired-chain data limited which features could be detected. In a later analysis, several top co-occurrence clusters were reported to appear linked to parvovirus B19, influenza, CMV and Epstein-Barr virus. A group of highly shared sequence variants was considered likely to be a technical artifact of the sequencing pipeline. While some public TCRs were present in many individuals, most TCR sequences turned up only very rarely across donors. In vitro tests confirmed that three of the cytomegalovirus-associated TCR beta chains recognize cytomegalovirus antigens. An earlier analysis of 587 of the donors showed that most TCR beta V segments appeared in productive rearrangements either about 87% or about 30% of the time, which broadly matched IMGT annotations. At a false discovery rate of 0.05, a later analysis linked under 20,000 TCR beta sequences to specific HLA alleles. Presence/absence analyses assumed roughly uniform sequencing depth across donors, an assumption that may not hold. Most CMV-associated TCR beta chains appeared to be HLA-restricted in a later analysis, and the HLA associations seemed to be driven largely by CMV exposure. Because HLA typing was unavailable for some donors at each locus, only the typed subset was used in association tests.

V has 0 bases trimmed and J has 4 bases trimmed; junction bases matching no gene number 2. CDR1 and CDR2 were assigned from the germline V gene as MNHEY and SVGAGI. Including cysteine and phenylalanine, the CDR3 has 16 amino acids. Only the CDR3 region is kept as DNA, spanning 48 bases read in frame from base 1. With respect to this clone: Its antigen is not yet known. Per-nucleotide qualities are absent, and no much larger clonotype sits a single base away.

In total, about 650 healthy bone marrow donors made up the cohort. Cohort members were all nominally healthy when sampled, although unrecorded immune exposures were likely present. The donor tested CMV seropositive and was one of the 289 seropositive cohort members. Each donor provided a peripheral blood sample, and peripheral blood mononuclear cells were used for TCR beta sequencing. The Qiagen DNeasy Blood Extraction Kit was used to extract genomic DNA from the blood cell samples. Library method: the immunoSEQ multiplex PCR assay. For the multiplex PCR, a mixture combining 60 forward primers for TCR Vbeta segments and 13 reverse primers for TCR Jbeta segments was used. The CDR3 region of rearranged TCR beta genes was amplified from genomic DNA with a multiplex PCR assay. The amplified TCR beta libraries were sequenced on the Illumina HiSeq System as 87-base-pair reads. Per the authors' processing: A later analysis counted approximately 74 million unique TCR beta chains across the roughly 700 repertoires, and approximately 11 million of these chains were shared by at least two donors. To remove PCR and sequencing errors, raw reads were error-corrected and collapsed into unique sequences using a nearest-neighbor algorithm that merged closely related sequences. Alignment of CDR3 sequences to IMGT reference sequences was used to assign V, D and J gene segments. For a sequence to be retained, a match of at least six nucleotides was required to both a V gene segment and a J gene segment. Rearrangements were called productive when the CDR3 lacked stop codons and stayed in frame with V and J; all others were non-productive. Following IMGT convention, CDR3 was defined as the stretch from the second conserved V-encoded cysteine up to the conserved J-encoded phenylalanine. The earlier analysis of fewer than 750 of the donors excluded sequences that lacked an unambiguous match to a single V gene segment. An earlier analysis of about 600 of the donors called V segments functional above 56.7% productive rearrangements and segregating when the between-donor standard deviation exceeded 5%. A statistical classification framework was built to diagnose cytomegalovirus status from the catalog of TCR beta chain sequences. In a later analysis, TCR nucleotide sequences were compared against IMGT/GENE-DB human TR gene sequences so that V and J genes could be assigned. The TCRdist pipeline was used in a later analysis to assign CDR3 sequences and most-parsimonious VDJ recombination scenarios. In a later analysis, each TCR beta chain was defined by its CDR3 amino acid sequence together with its V-gene family, and reads lacking a unique V-gene family were excluded. In a later analysis, 450 to 600 highly shared, low-generation-probability nucleotide sequences were removed to address suspected cross-contamination and a sequencing artifact. A later analysis calculated a clonal expansion index for each public chain from normalized within-repertoire ranks of inferred template counts. In a later analysis, generation probabilities were computed using a VDJ recombination model fitted to out-of-frame rearrangements, and the results were checked against IGoR. A later analysis scored TCR-TCR, TCR-HLA and TCR-CMV co-occurrence with hypergeometric tests, applying a repertoire-size bias correction to TCR pairs. To estimate false discovery rates, a later analysis permuted the HLA or CMV assignments 20 times. In a later analysis, co-occurring TCRs were grouped using DBSCAN, and TCRdist sequence similarity was added for clustering within HLA-allele-positive subsets. Repertoires with fewer than 30,000 or more than 120,000 public chains were left out of co-occurrence clustering, as were about 5 repertoires with anomalous nucleotide sharing. TCRdb mirrors the immuneACCESS table, restricted to in-frame sequences. Some clones are absent from its copies; in checked studies, under half trace to an unresolved V gene, and the reason for the others is unknown. V and J calls plus clone size are reproduced from that table; the DNA served to infer D and trimming. In all, the sample holds 110,000 to 150,000 clones, and roughly 79% of those were seen once. The ten most abundant clones make up around a tenth of the sample.

The clonotype comes from a woman aged 60-75 years in good health and CMV-seropositive. The chain is made from TRBV6-5 and TRBJ2-7, with TRBD2 identical over 14 junction bases. Sequencing input: PBMCs. The nucleotide sequence is given as TGTGCCAGCAGTTACTCCGGACTAGCGGGAGGATACGAGCAGTACTTC. It codes for CASSYSGLAGGYEQYF.